The TCR beta chain under discussion was sequenced for a study of blood T cell repertoires in COVID-19. In the study overall: The cDNA or gDNA used as material had been derived from T cells, B-cell-depleted T cells, or PBMCs.

Germline CDR1 reads SNHLY; CDR2 reads FYNNEI. CDR3 size: 15 residues. Trimming took 5 bases from V and 6 from J; bases not matched to a gene: 10. Original methodology: Researchers report that nucleated cell counts were estimated from reference gene primer amplification. This table comes from immunoSEQ multiplex PCR, and its TCRdb copy is limited to in-frame clones, with some not included. Clone size and V and J calls were adopted from that table, with D and trimming inferred from the DNA. The table lists roughly 230,000 clones, about nine tenths of them singletons, with under 2% in the top ten. The count of this clone is one.

The gene calls are TRBV2 and TRBJ1-5; 7 nucleotides align to TRBD1. The sequence derives from a man in his 70s with acute or convalescent COVID-19. The sample consisted of peripheral blood. The CDR3 spells CASSFQGVGGQPQHF. In DNA, the CDR3 is TGTGCCAGCAGTTTTCAGGGGGTAGGGGGTCAGCCCCAGCATTTT.